This T cell receptor beta chain is drawn from a study of T cells in Graves' hyperthyroidism and ophthalmopathy. Study-level findings and limits: Prediction of ophthalmopathy progression came a median approximately 7 months pre-onset. Ophthalmopathy was told apart from stable hyperthyroidism by a 13 V-J model.

Between the trimmed V and J ends, which lost 8 bases and 10 bases, there was a span of 12 bases. CDR1 SNHLY and CDR2 FYNNEI come from the germline V gene. CDR3 length equals 12 residues. Note on this clonotype: As yet, its antigen is unknown.

The study defined stable Graves' hyperthyroidism as no ophthalmopathy progression within 18 months. Patients between 18 and 65 years old had hyperthyroidism, newly diagnosed and lasting under 2 months. What was amplified from RNA transcripts were TCR beta CDR3 regions. An initial round of RT-PCR targeting the TCR CDR3 relied on the HTBI primer set. TCRdb passed the multiplex PCR reads through MiXCR, listing each CDR3 protein once. The sample records under 700,000 distinct CDR3 sequences, roughly 46% being singletons. The source of this sequence is a woman aged 18-29 years with Graves' hyperthyroidism. The chain recombines TRBV2 with TRBJ1-6, with unresolved D. Material for sequencing was peripheral blood or thyroid tissue (not recorded which). The CDR3 reads CASSVTESPLHF. In nucleotides, the CDR3 is TGTGCCAGCTCGGTCACAGAGTCACCCCTCCACTTT.